The next 27 T cell receptor beta chains were all read from a single sample in a study of cytomegalovirus exposure and HLA in healthy donors. Primers: 60 Vbeta forward and 13 Jbeta reverse. Profiling relied on immunoSEQ multiplex PCR, and the TCRdb table lists in-frame clones only, not all of them. The sample has some 84,000 clones; the top ten hold about 0.5%. Source material: PBMCs. The receptor source for this set is a man aged 50 to 60 in good health and CMV-seronegative.

The chain uses TRBV19 and TRBJ2-3, with 10 bases fitting TRBD2. CDR3 length: 17 amino acids. The V gene's germline CDR1 is LNHDA and CDR2 SQIVND (reference sequence). Trimming cost V 1 base and J 4 bases; bases outside gene matches: 8. The CDR3 sequence is CASSIVGMSGGADTQYF. CDR3 nucleotides: TGTGCCAGTAGTATAGTAGGAATGAGCGGGGGGGCAGATACGCAGTATTTT.

The rearrangement links TRBV4-3 to TRBJ2-7, with D tentatively TRBD1 (6 bases). V lost 5 bases to trimming and J lost 10 bases, with 18 bases between them. Germline V gene data show CDR1 as LGHNA and CDR2 as YSLEER. The CDR3 extends over 13 amino acids. Here the CDR3 DNA reads TGCGCCAGCAGCTTCAGGACCCACAGGGAACAGTACTTC. Translating it yields CASSFRTHREQYF.

The chain is built from TRBV15 and TRBJ1-6; maybe TRBD1 (5 bases). This CDR3 is 16 amino acids long. V was clipped by 3 bases and J by 8 bases, with 17 bases between them. Germline V lookup: CDR1 LNHNV, CDR2 YYDKDF (reference sequence). In nucleotides, the CDR3 is TGTGCCACCAGCAGGCTGCGGGGGGTTAGCGATTCACCCCTCCACTTT. Protein product: CATSRLRGVSDSPLHF.

The rearrangement joins TRBV7-9 to TRBJ1-6, with TRBD1 identical over 10 bases. The CDR3 contains 17 residues. With 5 bases clipped from V and 0 bases from J, the junction kept 4 bases outside the gene matches. Germline assignment: CDR1 SEHNR and CDR2 FQNEAQ (reference sequence). The CDR3 protein is CASSRDRGTSYNSPLHF. The CDR3 nucleotides are TGTGCCAGCAGCCGGGACAGGGGAACCTCCTATAATTCACCCCTCCACTTT. Looking up the rest from reference TRBV7-9 and TRBJ1-6 gives the full variable domain: DTGVSQNPRHKITKRGQNVTFRCDPISEHNRLYWYRQTLGQGPEFLTYFQNEAQLEKSRLLSDRFSAERPKGSFSTLEIQRTEQGDSAMYLCASSRDRGTSYNSPLHFGNGTRLTVT.

V is TRBV19 and J is TRBJ2-7; TRBD2 agrees at 8 bases. The germline gives CDR1 LNHDA, CDR2 SQIVND (reference sequence). Losses at the gene ends were 2 bases for V and 2 bases for J; bases not matched to a gene: 5. CDR3 length: 15 amino acids. CDR3 bases: TGTGCCAGTAGTATAACCAGCGGGGGTCCCTACGAGCAGTACTTC. The encoded protein is CASSITSGGPYEQYF.

V and J are TRBV10-3 and TRBJ1-1, with 8 nucleotides matching TRBD1. Germline values: CDR1 ENHRY, CDR2 SYGVKD. This CDR3 is 15 amino acids long. With 3 bases clipped from V and 8 bases from J, the junction kept 11 bases outside the gene matches. Written as DNA, the CDR3 is TGTGCCATCAGTGAACCTGGACAGGGAAAATCCGAAGCTTTCTTT. This sequence encodes CAISEPGQGKSEAFF.

The rearrangement joins TRBV28 to TRBJ1-2, with 10 bases that match TRBD1. The CDR3 has 14 residues. Germline CDR1 reads MDHEN; CDR2 reads SYDVKM. J lost 4 bases, V lost 4 bases, and 3 bases had no gene match. CDR3 coding DNA: TGTGCCAGCAGTTCGGGACAGGGGTTCTATGGCTACACCTTC. It encodes CASSSGQGFYGYTF.

This chain links TRBV5-6 with TRBJ2-1, with unresolved D. CDR1 is SGHDT and CDR2 is YYEEEE in the germline V gene. Deletions cut 2 bases from V and 2 bases from J, with 14 bases between. The CDR3 loop spans 16 amino acids. The CDR3 DNA reads as TGTGCCAGCAGCTTAGTATCGCCTTCTACCTACAATGAGCAGTTCTTC. Translated: CASSLVSPSTYNEQFF.

This rearrangement joins TRBV9 to TRBJ2-5; TRBD2 matches at 9 bases. Germline trimming cut 0 bases from V and 5 bases from J; bases unmatched to any gene: 5. The germline V gene encodes CDR1 SGDLS and CDR2 YYNGEE. The CDR3 loop spans 15 amino acids. For the CDR3, the DNA is TGTGCCAGCAGCGTAGTGGCTAGCGGGGACGAGACCCAGTACTTC. Translation: CASSVVASGDETQYF.

The rearrangement uses TRBV7-9 and TRBJ2-3; 7 bases align to TRBD1. This CDR3 region has 13 residues. The V gene end was trimmed by 7 bases and the J gene end by 1 base; junction bases not matched to a gene: 2. Per the germline V gene, CDR1 is SEHNR and CDR2 is FQNEAQ (reference sequence). The CDR3 here is CASKQGRTDTQYF. As DNA, the CDR3 is TGTGCCAGCAAACAGGGGCGCACAGATACGCAGTATTTT. Full variable domain (remainder filled in from reference TRBV7-9 and TRBJ2-3): DTGVSQNPRHKITKRGQNVTFRCDPISEHNRLYWYRQTLGQGPEFLTYFQNEAQLEKSRLLSDRFSAERPKGSFSTLEIQRTEQGDSAMYLCASKQGRTDTQYFGPGTRLTVL.

This chain joins TRBV7-8 and TRBJ2-5, with D possibly TRBD1 on 5 matching bases. The tail of the sequence fits TRBJ2-7 better, so the J call may be wrong. The CDR3 contains 13 residues. The germline V gene has CDR1 SGHVS and CDR2 FQNEAQ. CDR3 bases: TGTGCCAGCAGCTTCGGACATACCTACGAGCAGTACTTC. Residues: CASSFGHTYEQYF.

The chain uses TRBV5-6 and TRBJ2-3; 8 nucleotides match TRBD1. Germline assignment: CDR1 SGHDT and CDR2 YYEEEE. The J segment lost 4 bases and the V segment lost 4 bases, leaving 8 bases of the junction unmatched. The CDR3 has 15 residues. The CDR3 here is CASSLGQGWADTQYF. Written as DNA, the CDR3 is TGTGCCAGCAGCCTAGGACAGGGTTGGGCAGATACGCAGTATTTT.

This chain joins TRBV7-9 and TRBJ1-1, with D tentatively TRBD1 (6 bases). CDR1 is SEHNR, CDR2 FQNEAQ, per germline (reference sequence). This CDR3 contains 15 residues. Trimming pared 5 bases from V and 1 base from J, leaving 14 bases between. The CDR3 DNA follows: TGTGCCAGCAGCCTTGCACCGACAGGGAACACTGAAGCTTTCTTT. This translates into CASSLAPTGNTEAFF.

The rearrangement links TRBV18 to TRBJ2-7; 9 nucleotides match TRBD1. The CDR3 has 16 amino acids. Germline V gene sequence: CDR1 KGHSH, CDR2 LQKENI. V lost 3 bases to trimming and J lost 2 bases; unmatched junction nucleotides: 8. The CDR3 region has the DNA TGTGCCAGCTCACCTCCCGGGACAGGGAGGACCTACGAGCAGTACTTC. Protein: CASSPPGTGRTYEQYF.

The V call is TRBV9, the J call TRBJ1-6; 7 nucleotides align to TRBD1. Germline V gives CDR1 SGDLS, CDR2 YYNGEE. With 0 bases clipped from V and 4 bases from J, the junction kept 1 base outside the gene matches. This CDR3 region has 15 residues. Written as DNA, the CDR3 is TGTGCCAGCAGCGTAGAGACAGGGTATAATTCACCCCTCCACTTT. Translated, it gives CASSVETGYNSPLHF.

The chain combines TRBV27 with TRBJ1-2; 12 bases fit TRBD1. This CDR3 comprises 15 residues. The V and J ends lost 6 bases and 7 bases, in that order; junction bases with no gene match: 9. Germline V gene data show CDR1 as MNHEY and CDR2 as SMNVEV (reference sequence). CDR3 amino acids: CASRTLGTGGSGYTF. CDR3 coding DNA: TGTGCCAGCAGGACCCTGGGGACAGGGGGCTCTGGCTACACCTTC.

The CDR3 loop is CATASGGGGGETQYF. In DNA, the CDR3 is TGTGCCACCGCCTCGGGGGGTGGGGGAGGGGAGACCCAGTACTTC. The chain has TRBV6-6 and TRBJ2-5; 7 positions match TRBD2. This CDR3 is 15 amino acids long. The germline V gene has CDR1 MNHNY and CDR2 SVGAGI (reference sequence). Trimming at V came to 10 bases and at J to 5 bases, leaving 16 bases not matched to a gene.

The chain uses TRBV28 and TRBJ1-2; D call uncertain. The germline V gene has CDR1 MDHEN and CDR2 SYDVKM. This CDR3 contains 13 residues. V shed 3 bases and J shed 7 bases, with 12 bases lying between them. The CDR3 reads CASSFGEVRGYTF. CDR3 DNA sequence: TGTGCCAGCAGTTTTGGGGAGGTGCGTGGCTACACCTTC.

With regard to this clone: An end of the junction does not agree with germline; a read error may underlie this. J is TRBJ1-1 and V is TRBV19, with a possible D match to TRBD1 (5 bases). CDR3 length: 12 amino acids. Germline V lookup: CDR1 LNHDA, CDR2 SQIVND (reference sequence). CDR3 amino acids: CACRRGYTEAFF. The CDR3 region has the DNA TGTGCCTGTAGAAGGGGATACACTGAAGCTTTCTTT.

The chain combines TRBV5-6 with TRBJ1-2; possibly TRBD1 for D (5 bases). This CDR3 has 14 residues. CDR1 and CDR2 (germline): SGHDT, YYEEEE. Trimming took 1 base from V and 1 from J, leaving 8 bases between them. As DNA, the CDR3 is TGTGCCAGCAGCTTGAACAGGATTAACTATGGCTACACCTTC. Protein sequence: CASSLNRINYGYTF.

This chain links TRBV6-5 with TRBJ2-2, with D possibly being TRBD1 (7 bases). Per the germline V gene, CDR1 is MNHEY and CDR2 is SVGAGI. The CDR3 is 15 residues long. V was cut by 5 bases and J by 5 bases, with 15 bases left in between. CDR3: CASSARRGRTGELFF. The CDR3 DNA reads as TGTGCCAGCAGTGCCCGGAGGGGGCGGACCGGGGAGCTGTTTTTT.

The DNA of the CDR3 is TGTGCCAGCAGATTTAACAGCCCGAACACCGGGGAGCTGTTTTTT. It encodes CASRFNSPNTGELFF. The chain joins TRBV6-1 to TRBJ2-2; D gene uncertain. Germline loops: CDR1 MNHNS, CDR2 SASEGT. This CDR3 contains 15 residues. V lost 6 bases and J lost 0, with 11 bases in between.

The chain couples TRBV25-1 to TRBJ2-7; 10 bases line up with TRBD1. The V segment lost 2 bases and the J segment 3 bases; nucleotides outside the gene matches: 10. Germline V gene data show CDR1 as MGHDK and CDR2 as SYGVNS. CDR3 length equals 17 residues. The CDR3 DNA sequence: TGTGCCAGCAGTGAACTCCCGGGACAGGGGCTAATCTACGAGCAGTACTTC. This translates into CASSELPGQGLIYEQYF.

The chain recombines TRBV4-3 with TRBJ2-3; D perhaps matches TRBD2 (6 bases). CDR1 LGHNA and CDR2 YSLEER come from the germline V gene. Trimming pared 0 bases from V and 10 bases from J, leaving 8 bases between. The CDR3 has 12 amino acids. Here the CDR3 reads CASSQEGTSQYF. CDR3 nucleotides: TGCGCCAGCAGCCAAGAGGGGACTTCGCAGTATTTT.

This sequence joins TRBV5-1 and TRBJ2-3; perhaps TRBD2 as D (7 bases). The CDR3 is made up of 14 amino acids. Per the germline V gene, CDR1 is SGHRS and CDR2 is YFSETQ. Trimming removed 3 bases from V and 4 bases from J, with 12 bases in between. This CDR3 reads CASSSAGAADTQYF. CDR3 nucleotide sequence: TGCGCCAGCAGCTCGGCGGGGGCGGCAGATACGCAGTATTTT.

The chain carries TRBV5-1 and TRBJ2-1; a weak D match, TRBD1 (5 bases). Germline loops: CDR1 SGHRS, CDR2 YFSETQ. This CDR3 spans 16 amino acids. Trimming pared 0 bases from V and 2 bases from J, leaving 12 bases between. CDR3 nucleotides: TGCGCCAGCAGCTTGGAGACAGCAAGTCCCTACAATGAGCAGTTCTTC. Protein: CASSLETASPYNEQFF.

This chain joins TRBV11-2 and TRBJ2-5; 7 bases map to TRBD1. This CDR3 is 13 amino acids long. CDR1 is SGHAT and CDR2 is FQNNGV in the germline V gene. V lost 6 bases, J lost 2 bases, and 3 bases stayed unmatched. The CDR3 DNA is TGTGCCAGCAGGGTGACAGGGCAAGAGACCCAGTACTTC. Its protein is CASRVTGQETQYF. The whole variable domain, filled in from reference TRBV11-2 and TRBJ2-5, reads EAGVAQSPRYKIIEKRQSVAFWCNPISGHATLYWYQQILGQGPKLLIQFQNNGVVDDSQLPKDRFSAERLKGVDSTLKIQPAKLEDSAVYLCASRVTGQETQYFGPGTRLLVL.